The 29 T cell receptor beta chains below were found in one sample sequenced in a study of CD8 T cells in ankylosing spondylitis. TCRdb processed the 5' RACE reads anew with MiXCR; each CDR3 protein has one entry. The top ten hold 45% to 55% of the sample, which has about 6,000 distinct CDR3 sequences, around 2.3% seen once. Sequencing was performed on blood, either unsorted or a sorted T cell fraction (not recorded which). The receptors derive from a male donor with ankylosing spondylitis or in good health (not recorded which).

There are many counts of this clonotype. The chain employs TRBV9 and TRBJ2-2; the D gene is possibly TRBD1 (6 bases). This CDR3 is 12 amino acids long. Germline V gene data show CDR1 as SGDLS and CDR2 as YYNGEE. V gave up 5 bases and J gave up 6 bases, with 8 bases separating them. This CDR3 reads CASRGQPGELFF. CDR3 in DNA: TGTGCCAGCAGAGGACAGCCCGGGGAGCTGTTTTTT.

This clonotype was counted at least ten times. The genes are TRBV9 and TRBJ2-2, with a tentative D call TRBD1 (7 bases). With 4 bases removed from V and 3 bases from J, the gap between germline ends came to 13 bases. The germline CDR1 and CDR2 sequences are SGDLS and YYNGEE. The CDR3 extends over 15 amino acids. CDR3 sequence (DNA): TGTGCCAGCAGCACCGACAGGGAGGACACCGGGGAGCTGTTTTTT. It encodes CASSTDREDTGELFF.

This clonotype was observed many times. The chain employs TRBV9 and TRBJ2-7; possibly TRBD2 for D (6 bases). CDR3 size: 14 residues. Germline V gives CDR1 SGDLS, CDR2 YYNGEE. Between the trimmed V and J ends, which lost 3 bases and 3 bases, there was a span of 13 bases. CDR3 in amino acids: CASSASAGSYEQYF. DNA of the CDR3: TGTGCCAGCAGCGCCTCTGCGGGGAGCTACGAGCAGTACTTC.

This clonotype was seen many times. CDR3 in DNA: TGCAGCGGACCGACGGGGGGCGGGGGTCAGCCCCAGCATTTT. Amino acid sequence: CSGPTGGGGQPQHF. The gene calls are TRBV29-1 and TRBJ1-5, with a tentative D call TRBD1 (6 bases). Germline CDR1 is SQVTM and CDR2 is ANQGSEA. V was pared by 7 bases and J by 6 bases, with 19 bases between. The CDR3 extends over 14 amino acids.

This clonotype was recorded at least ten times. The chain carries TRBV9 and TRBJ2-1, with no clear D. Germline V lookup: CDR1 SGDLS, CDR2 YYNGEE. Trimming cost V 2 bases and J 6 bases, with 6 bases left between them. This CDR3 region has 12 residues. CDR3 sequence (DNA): TGTGCCAGCAGCGTTAGGTCCAATGAGCAGTTCTTC. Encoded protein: CASSVRSNEQFF.

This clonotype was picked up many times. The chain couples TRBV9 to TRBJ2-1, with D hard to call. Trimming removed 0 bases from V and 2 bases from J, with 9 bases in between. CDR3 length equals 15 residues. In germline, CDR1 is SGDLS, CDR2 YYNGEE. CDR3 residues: CASSVGERTYNEQFF. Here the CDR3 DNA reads TGTGCCAGCAGCGTAGGTGAGAGGACCTACAATGAGCAGTTCTTC.

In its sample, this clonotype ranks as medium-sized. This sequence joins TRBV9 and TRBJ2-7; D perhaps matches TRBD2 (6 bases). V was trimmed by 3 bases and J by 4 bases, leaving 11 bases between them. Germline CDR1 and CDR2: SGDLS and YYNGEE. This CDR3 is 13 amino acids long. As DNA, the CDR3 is TGTGCCAGCAGCGCGGGACTCAATTACGAGCAGTACTTC. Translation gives CASSAGLNYEQYF.

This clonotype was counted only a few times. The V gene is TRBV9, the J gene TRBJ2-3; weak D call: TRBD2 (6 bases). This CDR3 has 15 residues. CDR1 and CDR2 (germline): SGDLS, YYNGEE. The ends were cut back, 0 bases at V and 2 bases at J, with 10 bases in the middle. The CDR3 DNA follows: TGTGCCAGCAGCGTAGATAGCGGAGTCACAGATACGCAGTATTTT. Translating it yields CASSVDSGVTDTQYF.

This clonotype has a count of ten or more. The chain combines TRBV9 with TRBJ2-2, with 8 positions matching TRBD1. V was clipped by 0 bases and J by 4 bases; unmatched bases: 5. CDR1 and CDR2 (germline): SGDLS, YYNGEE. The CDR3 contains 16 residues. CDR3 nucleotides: TGTGCCAGCAGCGTAGAGGCAGGGGGCTTCACCGGGGAGCTGTTTTTT. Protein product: CASSVEAGGFTGELFF.

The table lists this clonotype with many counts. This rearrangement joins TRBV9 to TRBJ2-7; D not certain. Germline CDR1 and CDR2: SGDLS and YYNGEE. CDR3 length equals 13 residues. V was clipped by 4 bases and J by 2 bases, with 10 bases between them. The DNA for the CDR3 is TGTGCCAGCAGCCCCAACTTGGCCTACGAGCAGTACTTC. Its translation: CASSPNLAYEQYF. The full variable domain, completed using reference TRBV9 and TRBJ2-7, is DSGVTQTPKHLITATGQRVTLRCSPRSGDLSVYWYQQSLDQGLQFLIQYYNGEERAKGNILERFSAQQFPDLHSELNLSSLELGDSALYFCASSPNLAYEQYFGPGTRLTVT.

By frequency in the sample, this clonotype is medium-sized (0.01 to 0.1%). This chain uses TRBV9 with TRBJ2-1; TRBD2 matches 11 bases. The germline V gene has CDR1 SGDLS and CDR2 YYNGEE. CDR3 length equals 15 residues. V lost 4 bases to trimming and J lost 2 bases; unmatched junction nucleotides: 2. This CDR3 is CASSSSGRPYNEQFF. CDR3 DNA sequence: TGTGCCAGCAGCTCTAGCGGGAGGCCCTACAATGAGCAGTTCTTC.

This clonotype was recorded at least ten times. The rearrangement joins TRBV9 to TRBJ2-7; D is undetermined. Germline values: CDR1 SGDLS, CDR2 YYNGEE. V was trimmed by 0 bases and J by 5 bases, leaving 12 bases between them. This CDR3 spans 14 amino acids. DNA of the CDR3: TGTGCCAGCAGCGTAGGGTACCTGGGCCACGAGCAGTACTTC. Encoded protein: CASSVGYLGHEQYF.

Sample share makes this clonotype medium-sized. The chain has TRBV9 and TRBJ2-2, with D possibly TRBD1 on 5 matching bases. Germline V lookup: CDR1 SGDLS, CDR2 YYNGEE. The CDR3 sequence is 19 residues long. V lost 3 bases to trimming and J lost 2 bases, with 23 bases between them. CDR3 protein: CASSAPVATGFSNTGELFF. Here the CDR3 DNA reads TGTGCCAGCAGCGCCCCCGTTGCTACAGGCTTTTCAAACACCGGGGAGCTGTTTTTT.

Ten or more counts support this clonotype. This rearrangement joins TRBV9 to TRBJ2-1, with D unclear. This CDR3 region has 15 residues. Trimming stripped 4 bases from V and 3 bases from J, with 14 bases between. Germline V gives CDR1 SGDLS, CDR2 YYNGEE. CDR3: CASSSSYGYYNEQFF. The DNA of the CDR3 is TGTGCCAGCAGCTCCTCCTATGGGTACTACAATGAGCAGTTCTTC.

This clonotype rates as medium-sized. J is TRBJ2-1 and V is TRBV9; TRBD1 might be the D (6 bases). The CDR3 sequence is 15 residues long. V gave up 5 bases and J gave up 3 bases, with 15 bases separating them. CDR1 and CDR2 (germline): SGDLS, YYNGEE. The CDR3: CASSKEGGVYNEQFF. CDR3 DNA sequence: TGTGCCAGCAGTAAGGAAGGGGGAGTCTACAATGAGCAGTTCTTC.

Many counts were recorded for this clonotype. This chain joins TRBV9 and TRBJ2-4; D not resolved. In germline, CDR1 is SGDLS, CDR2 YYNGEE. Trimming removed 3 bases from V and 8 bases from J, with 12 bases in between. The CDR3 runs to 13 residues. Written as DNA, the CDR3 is TGTGCCAGCAGCGCTTCGCATGGGGACATTCAGTACTTC. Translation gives CASSASHGDIQYF.

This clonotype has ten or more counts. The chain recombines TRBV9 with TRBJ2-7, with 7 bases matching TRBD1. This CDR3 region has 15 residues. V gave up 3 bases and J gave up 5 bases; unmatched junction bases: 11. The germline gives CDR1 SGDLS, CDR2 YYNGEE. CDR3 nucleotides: TGTGCCAGCAGCGGCGGCAAGACAGGGTCCGACGAGCAGTACTTC. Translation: CASSGGKTGSDEQYF.

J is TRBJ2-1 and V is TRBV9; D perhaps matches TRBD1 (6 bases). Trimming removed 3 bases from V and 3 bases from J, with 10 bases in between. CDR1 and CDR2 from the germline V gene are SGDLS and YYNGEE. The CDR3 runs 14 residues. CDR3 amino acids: CASSGRTVYNEQFF. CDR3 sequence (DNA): TGTGCCAGCAGCGGAAGGACAGTCTACAATGAGCAGTTCTTC.

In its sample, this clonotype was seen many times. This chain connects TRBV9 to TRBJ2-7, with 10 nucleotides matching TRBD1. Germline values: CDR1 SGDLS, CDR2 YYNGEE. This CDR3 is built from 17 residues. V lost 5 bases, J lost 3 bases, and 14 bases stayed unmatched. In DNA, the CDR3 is TGTGCCAGCAGTAATAGCCCCCTCGGGACAGGGGACTACGAGCAGTACTTC. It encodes CASSNSPLGTGDYEQYF. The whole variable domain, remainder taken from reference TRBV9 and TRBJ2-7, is DSGVTQTPKHLITATGQRVTLRCSPRSGDLSVYWYQQSLDQGLQFLIQYYNGEERAKGNILERFSAQQFPDLHSELNLSSLELGDSALYFCASSNSPLGTGDYEQYFGPGTRLTVT.

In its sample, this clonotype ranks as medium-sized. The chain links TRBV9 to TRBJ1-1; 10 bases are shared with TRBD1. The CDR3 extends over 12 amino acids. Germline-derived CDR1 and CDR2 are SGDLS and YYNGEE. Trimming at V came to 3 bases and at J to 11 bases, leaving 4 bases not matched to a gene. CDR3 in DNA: TGTGCCAGCAGCGGGGACAGGGGAGAGGCTTTCTTT. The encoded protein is CASSGDRGEAFF.

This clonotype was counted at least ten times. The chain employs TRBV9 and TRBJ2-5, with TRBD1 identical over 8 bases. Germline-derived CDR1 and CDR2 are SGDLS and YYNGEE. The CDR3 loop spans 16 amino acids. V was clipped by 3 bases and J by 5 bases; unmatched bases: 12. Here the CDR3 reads CASSATRDRFFETQYF. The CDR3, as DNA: TGTGCCAGCAGCGCTACCCGGGACAGGTTTTTCGAGACCCAGTACTTC.

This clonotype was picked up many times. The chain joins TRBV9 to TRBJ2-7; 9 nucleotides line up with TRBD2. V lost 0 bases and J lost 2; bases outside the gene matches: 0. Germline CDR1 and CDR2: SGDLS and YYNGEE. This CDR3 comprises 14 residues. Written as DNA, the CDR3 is TGTGCCAGCAGCGTAGGCGGGGGGGCCTACGAGCAGTACTTC. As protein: CASSVGGGAYEQYF.

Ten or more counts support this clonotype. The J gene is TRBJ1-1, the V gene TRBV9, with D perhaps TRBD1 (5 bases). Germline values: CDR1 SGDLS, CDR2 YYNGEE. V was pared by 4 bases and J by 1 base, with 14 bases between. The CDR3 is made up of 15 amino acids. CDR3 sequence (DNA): TGTGCCAGCAGCCCACGACAGAGGTCGAACACTGAAGCTTTCTTT. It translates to CASSPRQRSNTEAFF. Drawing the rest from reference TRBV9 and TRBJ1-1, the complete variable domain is DSGVTQTPKHLITATGQRVTLRCSPRSGDLSVYWYQQSLDQGLQFLIQYYNGEERAKGNILERFSAQQFPDLHSELNLSSLELGDSALYFCASSPRQRSNTEAFFGQGTRLTVV.

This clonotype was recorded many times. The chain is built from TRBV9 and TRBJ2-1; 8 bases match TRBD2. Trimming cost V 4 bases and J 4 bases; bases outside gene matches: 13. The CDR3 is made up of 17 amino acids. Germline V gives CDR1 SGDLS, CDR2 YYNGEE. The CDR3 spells CASSPYPGTSLYNEQFF. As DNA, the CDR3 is TGTGCCAGCAGCCCCTACCCCGGGACTAGTCTGTACAATGAGCAGTTCTTC.

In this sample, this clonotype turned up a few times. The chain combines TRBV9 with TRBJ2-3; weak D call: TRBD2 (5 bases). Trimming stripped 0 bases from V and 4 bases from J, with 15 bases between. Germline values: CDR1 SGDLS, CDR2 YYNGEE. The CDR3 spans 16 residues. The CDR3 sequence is CASSVGLAATADTQYF. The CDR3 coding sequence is TGTGCCAGCAGCGTAGGTCTAGCTGCCACGGCAGATACGCAGTATTTT.

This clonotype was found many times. CDR3 in amino acids: CATTGGSGANVLTF. The CDR3 DNA follows: TGTGCCACCACAGGGGGCTCTGGGGCCAACGTCCTGACTTTC. The rearrangement joins TRBV9 to TRBJ2-6; 8 nucleotides align to TRBD1. CDR3 length: 14 amino acids. The ends lost 9 bases at V and 0 bases at J; junction bases unmatched: 2. Germline loops: CDR1 SGDLS, CDR2 YYNGEE.

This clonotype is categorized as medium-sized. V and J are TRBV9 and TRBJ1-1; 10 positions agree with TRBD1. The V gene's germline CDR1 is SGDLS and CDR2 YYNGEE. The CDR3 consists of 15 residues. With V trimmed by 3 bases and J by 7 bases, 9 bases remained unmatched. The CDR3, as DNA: TGTGCCAGCAGCGCATCCGGGACAGGGGCGGATGAAGCTTTCTTT. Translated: CASSASGTGADEAFF.

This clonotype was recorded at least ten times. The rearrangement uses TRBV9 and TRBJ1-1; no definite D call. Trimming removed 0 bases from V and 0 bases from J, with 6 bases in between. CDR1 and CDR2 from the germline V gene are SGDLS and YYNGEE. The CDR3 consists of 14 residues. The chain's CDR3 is CASSVVGLNTEAFF. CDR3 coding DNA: TGTGCCAGCAGCGTAGTGGGTTTGAACACTGAAGCTTTCTTT.

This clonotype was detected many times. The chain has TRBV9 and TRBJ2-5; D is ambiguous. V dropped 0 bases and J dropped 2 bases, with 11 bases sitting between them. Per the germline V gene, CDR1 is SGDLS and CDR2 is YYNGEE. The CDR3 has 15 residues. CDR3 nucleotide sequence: TGTGCCAGCAGCGTAGGGGGTGCGGAACAAGAGACCCAGTACTTC. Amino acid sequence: CASSVGGAEQETQYF.